These T cell receptor beta chains were read from a single sample in a study of blood T cell repertoires in COVID-19. Assay used: immunoSEQ multiplex PCR; TCRdb lists only in-frame clones, some missing. The sample carries about 170,000 clones, 92% recorded once. Input material: peripheral blood. These receptors were taken from a man aged 25 to 45 with COVID-19, enrolled during active disease. The CDR3 runs from the conserved cysteine through the conserved F or W. D genes are given only for firm matches. Not all rows give a size; the values are once, few, many and, for expanded clones, a class.

d_gene,j_gene,abundance,v_gene,CDR3aa,CDR3nt
TRBD1,TRBJ1-1,NA,TRBV25-1,CASSDTGAVNTEAFF,TGTGCCAGCAGTGATACAGGGGCTGTGAACACTGAAGCTTTCTTT
TRBD2,TRBJ2-5,NA,TRBV24-1,CATRGGLAGETQYF,TGTGCCACCAGGGGGGGACTAGCGGGAGAGACCCAGTACTTC
TRBD1,TRBJ1-5,NA,TRBV5-8,CASSRITGDASNQPQHF,TGTGCCAGCAGCCGCATCACAGGGGATGCTAGCAATCAGCCCCAGCATTTT
TRBD1,TRBJ2-1,NA,TRBV5-4,CASSFTGGNEQFF,TGTGCCAGCAGCTTTACAGGGGGCAATGAGCAGTTCTTC
TRBD1,TRBJ2-7,NA,TRBV24-1,CATSDETPQGARSYEQYF,TGTGCCACCAGTGACGAAACTCCTCAGGGGGCCCGCTCCTACGAGCAGTACTTC
TRBD2,TRBJ2-3,NA,TRBV13,CASSLDSGGSKDTQYF,TGTGCCAGCAGCTTAGATAGCGGGGGCAGTAAAGATACGCAGTATTTT
TRBD1,TRBJ1-1,once,TRBV18,CASSQDRPRVSVAFF,TGTGCCAGCTCACAGGACAGGCCGCGCGTGTCGGTAGCTTTCTTT
TRBD1,TRBJ1-1,NA,TRBV5-6,CASSAEQGATTEAFF,TGTGCCAGCAGCGCGGAACAGGGGGCGACCACTGAAGCTTTCTTT
NA,TRBJ1-2,NA,TRBV2,CAGEKENYGYTF,TGTGCCGGGGAGAAGGAGAACTATGGCTACACCTTC
TRBD1,TRBJ1-2,NA,TRBV5-4,CASRGNRGQNYGYTF,TGTGCCAGCCGGGGCAATCGGGGACAGAACTATGGCTACACCTTC
NA,TRBJ2-7,once,TRBV25-1,CASSKLAGLGYEQYF,TGTGCCAGCAGTAAGTTGGCAGGGTTGGGCTACGAGCAGTACTTC
NA,TRBJ2-3,few,TRBV21-1,CASSKSRTGGDTQYF,TGTGCCAGCAGCAAATCGCGGACAGGGGGGGATACGCAGTATTTT
TRBD1,TRBJ2-7,NA,TRBV3-1/TRBV3-2,CASSQVRDRPYEQYF,TGTGCCAGCAGCCAAGTGAGGGACAGACCCTACGAGCAGTACTTC
NA,TRBJ1-2,NA,TRBV28,CASSKPTGNYGYTF,TGTGCCAGCAGTAAACCAACAGGGAACTATGGCTACACCTTC
TRBD2,TRBJ2-5,NA,TRBV7-6,CASRREMGGSQETQYF,TGTGCCAGCAGGAGGGAGATGGGGGGGTCACAAGAGACCCAGTACTTC
TRBD1,TRBJ2-3,NA,TRBV5-1,CASNRQGASTDTQYF,TGCGCCAGCAACAGACAGGGGGCATCCACAGATACGCAGTATTTT
NA,TRBJ1-6,NA,TRBV25-1,CASSEAQPTANNSPLHF,TGTGCCAGCAGTGAGGCTCAACCGACAGCGAATAATTCACCCCTCCACTTT
TRBD1,TRBJ2-3,NA,TRBV19,CASRNRDRGTDTQYF,TGTGCCAGTAGGAACCGGGACAGGGGTACAGATACGCAGTATTTT
NA,TRBJ2-7,NA,TRBV5-1,CASSVDALEQYF,TGCGCCAGCAGCGTGGACGCACTGGAGCAGTACTTC
NA,TRBJ1-5,few,TRBV27,CASSFVGSGQPQHF,TGTGCCAGCAGTTTTGTGGGTTCGGGGCAGCCCCAGCATTTT
TRBD1,TRBJ1-2,NA,TRBV7-3,CASSPSGTVDGYTF,TGTGCCAGCAGCCCCTCCGGGACAGTCGATGGCTACACCTTC
NA,TRBJ1-1,once,TRBV4-3,CASRDQENTEAFF,TGCGCCAGCAGAGATCAGGAGAACACTGAAGCTTTCTTT
NA,TRBJ1-3,NA,TRBV11-2,CASSLPGSGNTIYF,TGTGCCAGCAGCCTACCAGGCTCTGGAAACACCATATATTTT
TRBD2,TRBJ2-7,NA,TRBV5-1,CASSFAYSGTSGNEQYF,TGCGCCAGCAGCTTTGCTTACTCCGGGACTAGCGGGAACGAGCAGTACTTC
TRBD2,TRBJ2-7,NA,TRBV4-2,CASSQDVAGSSYEQYF,TGTGCCAGCAGCCAAGACGTAGCGGGGTCCTCCTACGAGCAGTACTTC
NA,TRBJ1-3,once,TRBV27,CASSPRTSGNTIYF,TGTGCCAGCAGTCCTCGGACTAGTGGAAACACCATATATTTT
NA,TRBJ1-5,NA,TRBV5-6,CASSFRLTGNQPQHF,TGTGCCAGCAGCTTCCGCCTTACAGGGAATCAGCCCCAGCATTTT